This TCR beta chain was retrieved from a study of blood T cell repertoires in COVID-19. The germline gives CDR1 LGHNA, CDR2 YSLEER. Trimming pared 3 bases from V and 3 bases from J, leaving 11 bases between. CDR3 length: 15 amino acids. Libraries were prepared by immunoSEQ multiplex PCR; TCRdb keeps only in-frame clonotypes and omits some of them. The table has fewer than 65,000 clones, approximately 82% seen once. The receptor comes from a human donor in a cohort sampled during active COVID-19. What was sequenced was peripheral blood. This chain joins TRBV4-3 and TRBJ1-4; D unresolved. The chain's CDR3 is CASSHAVQANEKLFF. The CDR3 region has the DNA TGCGCCAGCAGCCACGCAGTCCAGGCTAATGAAAAACTGTTTTTT.